Below, 10 T cell receptor beta chains from the same sample are listed, as sequenced in a study of shared clonotypes between healthy human individuals. Positively selected for CCR7, the CD45RO-negative cells used as naive CD8 cells excluded terminally differentiated effector memory CD45RA+ cells. Measured with immunoSEQ multiplex PCR; TCRdb has only the in-frame clones, and not every one. The data show 2 million or so clones, about 94% seen once. Sequencing input: naive CD8+ T cells sorted from blood. These receptors originate from a young man in good health.

The rearrangement links TRBV6-5 to TRBJ2-3, with 8 bases fitting TRBD1. Unmatched junction bases numbered 8, after V lost 4 bases and J lost 2 bases. Germline CDR1 and CDR2: MNHEY and SVGAGI. The CDR3 consists of 16 residues. Here the CDR3 DNA reads TGTGCCAGCAGTTCACAGGGGGGCTTAGCCACAGATACGCAGTATTTT. Translated, it gives CASSSQGGLATDTQYF.

This clone has only a few counts. CDR3 sequence (DNA): TGCGCCAGCAGCTACGACAGGGGGGCCTACGAGCAGTACTTC. Translation: CASSYDRGAYEQYF. J is TRBJ2-7 and V is TRBV5-1; 9 positions agree with TRBD1. Unmatched junction bases numbered 3, after V lost 3 bases and J lost 2 bases. The CDR3 length is 14 residues. The germline V gene has CDR1 SGHRS and CDR2 YFSETQ.

CDR3 bases: TGTGCCAGCAGCACACCCCGGGAGGAGAACACTGAAGCTTTCTTT. Protein product: CASSTPREENTEAFF. This chain joins TRBV13 and TRBJ1-1; no firm D call. The germline gives CDR1 PRHDT, CDR2 FYEKMQ (reference sequence). This CDR3 has 15 amino acids. The V end was cut by 5 bases, the J end by 1 base, with 14 bases between.

The rearrangement uses TRBV10-2 and TRBJ2-1; no definite D call. The CDR3 spans 14 residues. Germline loops: CDR1 WSHSY, CDR2 SAAADI. Trimming took 2 bases from V and 9 from J, leaving 14 bases between them. The CDR3 sequence is CASSERKQTLEQFF. In nucleotides, the CDR3 is TGCGCCAGCAGTGAGAGAAAACAAACCCTTGAGCAGTTCTTC.

This chain uses TRBV4-3 with TRBJ2-7; TRBD1 agrees at 8 bases. The CDR3 is 14 residues long. V was clipped by 5 bases and J by 1 base; unmatched bases: 4. Germline V gene data show CDR1 as LGHNA and CDR2 as YSLEER. CDR3 loop: CASSLQGESYEQYF. CDR3 DNA sequence: TGCGCCAGCAGCTTACAGGGGGAGTCCTACGAGCAGTACTTC.

This clone occurred once. The chain combines TRBV7-9 with TRBJ2-7; 7 bases line up with TRBD1. The germline gives CDR1 SEHNR, CDR2 FQNEAQ (reference sequence). The CDR3 is made up of 14 amino acids. J lost 2 bases, V lost 4 bases, and 5 bases had no gene match. CDR3 sequence: CASSSGQRPYEQYF. The CDR3 DNA reads TGTGCCAGCAGCTCGGGACAGCGGCCCTACGAGCAGTACTTC.

The chain recombines TRBV29-1 with TRBJ2-1; weak D call: TRBD1 (6 bases). V was trimmed by 2 bases and J by 7 bases, leaving 9 bases between them. The CDR3 totals 12 residues. The V gene's germline CDR1 is SQVTM and CDR2 ANQGSEA. DNA of the CDR3: TGCAGCGTTGAAAGGACAGAAAATGAGCAGTTCTTC. The encoded protein is CSVERTENEQFF.

The CDR3 sequence is CASSPRAGTEAYEQYF. CDR3 in DNA: TGTGCCAGCTCACCAAGGGCGGGTACGGAAGCTTACGAGCAGTACTTC. J is TRBJ2-7 and V is TRBV18, with D tentatively TRBD2 (5 bases). V gave up 2 bases and J gave up 4 bases, with 18 bases separating them. Germline loops: CDR1 KGHSH, CDR2 LQKENI. The CDR3 runs 16 residues.

The chain couples TRBV30 to TRBJ2-2; no definite D call. CDR3 length equals 13 residues. V shed 0 bases and J shed 2 bases, with 4 bases lying between them. Per the germline V gene, CDR1 is GTSNPN and CDR2 is SVGIG (reference sequence). The DNA for the CDR3 is TGTGCCTGGAGTGTATACAACACCGGGGAGCTGTTTTTT. This translates into CAWSVYNTGELFF.

This clone was seen once. The chain has TRBV5-4 and TRBJ2-1; 7 bases agree with TRBD2. The V and J ends lost 3 bases and 2 bases, in that order; junction bases with no gene match: 8. Germline V gene sequence: CDR1 SGHNT, CDR2 YYREEE (reference sequence). CDR3 length: 16 residues. CDR3 DNA sequence: TGTGCCAGCAGCTCCTCTAGCGGCACCACCTACAATGAGCAGTTCTTC. Protein product: CASSSSSGTTYNEQFF.